A selection of T cell receptor beta chains follows, all from one sample in a study of response to subunit inactivated influenza vaccine. TCRdb re-derived calls from the RT-PCR reads in MiXCR, one entry per CDR3 protein. There are roughly 500,000 distinct CDR3 sequences in the sample; less than 25% occur only once, and 2.8% lies in the top ten. These data also formed part of another study, on T cells expressing NK-cell markers.

The sequences come from CD4+ T cells sorted from PBMCs, collected approximately 13 days after vaccination. The source is a man over 45 who received an inactivated influenza vaccine. The CDR3 runs from the conserved cysteine through the conserved F or W. The D gene is left open where the match is weak. Not all rows give a size; the values are once, few, many and, for expanded clones, a class.

TRBV30,TRBJ2-1,-,-,CAWSVLARGNEQFF,TGTGCCTGGAGTGTACTGGCCCGGGGCAATGAGCAGTTCTTC
TRBV15,TRBJ1-1,-,-,CATSRDRVMNTEAFF,TGTGCCACCAGCAGAGATCGTGTGATGAACACTGAAGCTTTCTTT
TRBV24-1,TRBJ2-4,-,-,CATSDGDGKNIQYF,TGTGCCACCAGTGATGGAGACGGCAAAAACATTCAGTACTTC
TRBV7-8,TRBJ1-2,-,-,CASSFRIPAPNYGYTF,TGTGCCAGCAGTTTTAGGATCCCAGCTCCTAACTATGGCTACACCTTC
TRBV2,TRBJ1-4,-,-,CASSERSYRNEKLFF,TGTGCCAGCAGTGAACGGTCATACCGTAATGAAAAACTGTTTTTT
TRBV7-2,TRBJ1-1,many,-,CASSPERNTEAFF,TGTGCCAGCAGTCCGGAGCGGAACACTGAAGCTTTCTTT
TRBV20-1,TRBJ1-6,-,-,CSASSRNSPLHF,TGCAGTGCTTCCTCTAGGAATTCACCCCTCCACTTT
TRBV10-3,TRBJ1-2,-,-,CAITDGGGYTF,TGTGCCATCACCGACGGGGGAGGCTACACCTTC
TRBV12-3/TRBV12-4,TRBJ2-2,-,-,CASSFLGWSGELFF,TGTGCCAGCAGTTTTTTGGGGTGGTCCGGGGAGCTGTTTTTT
TRBV20-1,TRBJ2-1,-,-,CSARDPGGDSYNEQFF,TGCAGTGCTAGAGATCCCGGCGGGGACTCCTACAATGAGCAGTTCTTC
TRBV6-2/TRBV6-3,TRBJ2-7,few,-,CASSYSMREQGRREQYF,TGTGCCAGCAGTTACTCGATGAGAGAACAGGGACGGCGCGAGCAGTACTTC
TRBV2,TRBJ2-6,many,TRBD2,CASSVLSGLAGSGANVLTF,TGTGCCAGCAGTGTCTTGTCGGGACTAGCGGGCTCTGGGGCCAACGTCCTGACTTTC
TRBV4-1,TRBJ2-6,few,-,CASSQDPGTGANVLTF,TGCGCCAGCAGCCAAGATCCAGGGACTGGGGCCAACGTCCTGACTTTC
TRBV18,TRBJ2-1,-,-,CASSPPGNNEQFF,TGTGCCAGCTCACCACCGGGCAACAATGAGCAGTTCTTC
TRBV7-9,TRBJ2-2,few,-,CASSQYRDTGELFF,TGTGCCAGCAGCCAATACAGGGACACCGGGGAGCTGTTTTTT
TRBV10-3,TRBJ2-3,-,TRBD1,CAISERDRIGDTQYF,TGTGCCATCAGTGAACGGGACAGGATAGGAGATACGCAGTATTTT
TRBV5-1,TRBJ1-1,-,-,CASSEVNTEAFF,TGCGCCAGCAGCGAAGTGAACACTGAAGCTTTCTTT
TRBV20-1,TRBJ2-1,-,TRBD2,CSARVYQALAGGPRHNEQFF,TGCAGTGCTAGAGTTTACCAAGCACTAGCGGGGGGGCCGCGCCACAATGAGCAGTTCTTC
TRBV4-2,TRBJ2-3,few,-,CASSQDSGTDTQYF,TGTGCCAGCAGCCAAGATTCAGGCACAGATACGCAGTATTTT
TRBV9,TRBJ1-1,few,-,CASSAVQGLITEAFF,TGTGCCAGCAGCGCAGTTCAGGGGCTTATCACTGAAGCTTTCTTT
TRBV6-2/TRBV6-3,TRBJ2-1,-,-,CASSYAGTSPSPSYNEQFF,TGTGCCAGCAGTTACGCGGGGACAAGCCCTAGCCCCTCCTACAATGAGCAGTTCTTC
TRBV2,TRBJ2-2,-,-,CASRAGTDYTGELFF,TGTGCCAGCAGAGCCGGGACGGATTACACCGGGGAGCTGTTTTTT